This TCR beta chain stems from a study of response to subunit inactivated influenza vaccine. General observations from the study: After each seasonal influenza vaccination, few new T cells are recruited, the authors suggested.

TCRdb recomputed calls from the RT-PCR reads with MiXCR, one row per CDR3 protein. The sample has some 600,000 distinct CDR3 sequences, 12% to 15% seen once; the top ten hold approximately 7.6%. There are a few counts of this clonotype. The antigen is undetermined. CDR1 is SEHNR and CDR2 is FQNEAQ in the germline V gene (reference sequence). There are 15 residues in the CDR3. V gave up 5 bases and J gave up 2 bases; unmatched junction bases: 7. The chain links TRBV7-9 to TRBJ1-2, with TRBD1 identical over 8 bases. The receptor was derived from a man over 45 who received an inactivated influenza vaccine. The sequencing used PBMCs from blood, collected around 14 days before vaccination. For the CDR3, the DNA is TGTGCCAGCAGCATCGGACAGGGAACGAACTATGGCTACACCTTC. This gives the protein CASSIGQGTNYGYTF.